One TCR beta chain is described in this entry. In Seattle, patients joined the study during active infection and were tracked longitudinally. The sample belongs to a study of blood T cell repertoires in COVID-19. As for the study in general: PBMCs, B-cell-depleted T cells, or T cells were the source of the cDNA or gDNA that made up the material.

This CDR3 region has 14 residues. V gave up 4 bases and J gave up 3 bases, with 13 bases separating them. Germline V gene lookup returns CDR1 SEHNR and CDR2 FQNEAQ (reference sequence). In the original analysis: Reference gene primer amplification in the assay estimated nucleated cell counts. Method: immunoSEQ multiplex PCR; TCRdb's copy keeps in-frame clones and lacks some. V, J and clone size were drawn from that table, and D and trimming were deduced from the DNA. The data hold over 200,000 clones, with over 75% observed a single time. The sample consisted of peripheral blood. This TCR was sampled from a man aged 50 to 59 with COVID-19, enrolled during active disease. This rearrangement joins TRBV7-9 to TRBJ2-7; the D is unclear. CDR3 in DNA: TGTGCCAGCAGCTCAGGCACCGCAGGCTACGAGCAGTACTTC. Its protein is CASSSGTAGYEQYF.